A selection of T cell receptor beta chains follows, all from one sample in a study of human T cells and chemical hapten exposure. TCRdb redid the calling of the RACE reads with MiXCR, one entry per CDR3 protein. The table lists about 380,000 distinct CDR3 sequences, 5.1% of them singletons. Sequences were derived from whole blood, sampled in connection with sensitization to the hapten diphenylcyclopropenone (DPC). These receptor sequences come from a woman in her forties or fifties with alopecia areata. Some clones in this sample may be carry-over from other donors' samples. Each CDR3 is given with its conserved first and last residue. A D gene is named only where the DNA matches it firmly. Not every row has a clone size; where given, it reads once, few, many or a size class.

j_call clone_size v_call d_call cdr3_aa cdr3_nt
TRBJ2-1 - TRBV5-1 TRBD2 CASSSGTSGWDEQFF TGCGCCAGCAGCTCGGGGACTAGCGGGTGGGATGAGCAGTTCTTC
TRBJ2-2 - TRBV2 TRBD1 CASGQTGRSGELFF TGTGCCAGCGGCCAGACAGGGCGGTCCGGGGAGCTGTTTTTT
TRBJ2-1 - TRBV10-3 TRBD1 CAILDGTGEQFF TGTGCCATTCTCGACGGGACAGGGGAGCAGTTCTTC
TRBJ1-4 few TRBV7-9 - CASSLPNEKLFF TGTGCCAGCAGCCTGCCCAATGAAAAACTGTTTTTT
TRBJ1-5 many TRBV12-3/TRBV12-4 TRBD1 CASSPPGQGANQPQHF TGTGCCAGCAGCCCCCCGGGCCAGGGGGCAAATCAGCCCCAGCATTTT
TRBJ1-2 many TRBV20-1 - CSARARVYGYTF TGCAGTGCTAGGGCTCGGGTCTATGGCTACACCTTC
TRBJ2-2 many TRBV29-1 - CSVESLRAGELFF TGCAGCGTTGAAAGTTTGCGTGCCGGGGAGCTGTTTTTT
TRBJ2-2 many TRBV4-2 TRBD1 CASSQDRGIGELFF TGTGCCAGCAGCCAAGACAGGGGGATCGGGGAGCTGTTTTTT
TRBJ2-7 many TRBV3-1 TRBD1 CASSPGTGSYEQYF TGTGCCAGCAGCCCCGGGACAGGCTCCTACGAGCAGTACTTC
TRBJ2-3 many TRBV9 - CASSVRASTDTQYF TGTGCCAGCAGCGTTAGGGCCAGCACAGATACGCAGTATTTT
TRBJ2-7 many TRBV6-1 - CASSIQGGQYF TGTGCCAGTAGTATCCAGGGTGGACAGTACTTC
TRBJ2-1 - TRBV20-1 - CSARDGTLGFF TGCAGTGCTAGAGATGGTACCCTAGGGTTCTTC
TRBJ1-1 many TRBV29-1 - CSVVWGWGTEAFF TGCAGCGTTGTCTGGGGATGGGGCACTGAAGCTTTCTTT
TRBJ2-1 many TRBV4-1 TRBD2 CASSSREPGLAFYNEQFF TGCGCCAGCAGCTCCAGAGAGCCGGGACTAGCGTTTTACAATGAGCAGTTCTTC
TRBJ1-4 few TRBV5-1 TRBD1 CASSPHRQGPNEKLFF TGCGCCAGCAGCCCTCATCGACAGGGCCCTAATGAAAAACTGTTTTTT
TRBJ1-2 few TRBV29-1 TRBD1 CSVPDRAPGYTF TGCAGCGTTCCGGACAGGGCGCCTGGCTACACCTTC
TRBJ2-7 many TRBV6-2/TRBV6-3 - CASMDSSYEQYF TGTGCCAGCATGGACAGCTCCTACGAGCAGTACTTC
TRBJ2-5 many TRBV29-1 TRBD1 CSVGVQGKRETQYF TGCAGCGTTGGGGTACAGGGGAAACGAGAGACCCAGTACTTC
TRBJ2-5 many TRBV29-1 - CSVDVAQETQYF TGCAGCGTTGACGTGGCGCAAGAGACCCAGTACTTC
TRBJ2-2 few TRBV6-2/TRBV6-3 - CASSSLAGRRELFF TGTGCCAGCAGCTCCTTGGCGGGAAGAAGGGAGCTGTTTTTT
TRBJ2-5 - TRBV15 TRBD1 CATSVDRLQETQYF TGTGCCACCAGCGTGGACAGGCTCCAAGAGACCCAGTACTTC
TRBJ2-1 - TRBV6-6 TRBD2 CASSFWGGYNEQFF TGTGCCAGCAGTTTCTGGGGGGGCTACAATGAGCAGTTCTTC
TRBJ1-5 few TRBV27 - CASSRGGLRWDQPQHF TGTGCCAGCAGTAGAGGCGGGCTGCGTTGGGATCAGCCCCAGCATTTT
TRBJ1-1 - TRBV10-2 - CASSEFGGGNTEAFF TGCGCCAGCAGTGAGTTCGGGGGGGGAAACACTGAAGCTTTCTTT
TRBJ1-4 few TRBV2 - CASSASTNEKLFF TGTGCCAGCAGTGCCTCAACTAATGAAAAACTGTTTTTT
TRBJ2-4 few TRBV2 TRBD2 CASSESPSGPKYF TGTGCCAGCAGTGAGTCACCTAGCGGGCCCAAGTACTTC
TRBJ2-3 many TRBV5-1 - CASSLERDGTDTQYF TGCGCCAGCAGCCTGGAGCGAGACGGCACAGATACGCAGTATTTT
TRBJ2-3 few TRBV4-3 TRBD1 CASSPQGAPHTDTQYF TGCGCCAGCAGTCCTCAGGGGGCCCCGCACACAGATACGCAGTATTTT
TRBJ2-7 many TRBV29-1 - CSVPGTSSDEQYF TGCAGCGTGCCCGGGACGTCGTCCGACGAGCAGTACTTC
TRBJ2-7 - TRBV6-5 - CASSYRADSYEQYF TGTGCCAGCAGTTACCGTGCTGACTCCTACGAGCAGTACTTC
TRBJ2-7 few TRBV28 - CASSLTRATIHYEQYF TGTGCCAGCAGTTTAACCAGGGCCACCATCCACTACGAGCAGTACTTC
TRBJ1-4 few TRBV2 TRBD1 CASMPGQGNEKLFF TGTGCCAGCATGCCGGGACAGGGTAATGAAAAACTGTTTTTT
TRBJ2-2 few TRBV29-1 - CSVRRTPGTGELFF TGCAGCGTCCGCCGGACCCCGGGGACCGGGGAGCTGTTTTTT
TRBJ1-5 - TRBV6-5 - CASSYQQGNQPQHF TGTGCCAGCAGTTACCAACAGGGAAATCAGCCCCAGCATTTT
TRBJ2-2 few TRBV12-3/TRBV12-4 TRBD2 CASRAASSSGVYDTGELFF TGTGCCAGCAGGGCCGCTAGTTCTAGCGGGGTATATGACACCGGGGAGCTGTTTTTT
TRBJ2-2 - TRBV7-8 TRBD1 CASSLGAGTENTGELFF TGTGCCAGCAGCTTGGGGGCCGGGACAGAGAACACCGGGGAGCTGTTTTTT
TRBJ2-1 many TRBV29-1 TRBD1 CSVPRPDPGQAMNEQFF TGCAGCGTTCCACGTCCTGACCCGGGACAGGCGATGAATGAGCAGTTCTTC
TRBJ2-7 many TRBV18 - CASSPLPGSDEQYF TGTGCCAGCTCACCCCTTCCAGGTTCCGACGAGCAGTACTTC
TRBJ1-2 - TRBV12-3/TRBV12-4 TRBD1 CASSPTGYWGYTF TGTGCCAGCAGCCCGACAGGGTATTGGGGCTACACCTTC
TRBJ2-7 - TRBV6-1 - CASRQGYGEQYF TGTGCCAGCAGACAAGGGTATGGAGAGCAGTACTTC
TRBJ2-7 many TRBV11-3 - CASSLRHSYEQYF TGTGCCAGCAGCTTGAGGCACTCCTACGAGCAGTACTTC
TRBJ1-4 few TRBV28 - CASRPRVLPTNEKLFF TGTGCCAGCAGACCCAGGGTGTTACCAACTAATGAAAAACTGTTTTTT
TRBJ2-2 many TRBV28 - CASSLEGYRRELFF TGTGCCAGCAGTTTAGAAGGGTACCGCCGGGAGCTGTTTTTT
TRBJ2-5 few TRBV6-5 - CASSQLGEASETQYF TGTGCCAGCAGCCAGCTCGGGGAGGCCTCGGAGACCCAGTACTTC
TRBJ2-7 - TRBV28 - CASLRSPYEQYF TGTGCCAGCTTACGGTCCCCCTACGAGCAGTACTTC
TRBJ2-3 few TRBV20-1 - CSAADPPARQYF TGCAGTGCCGCGGACCCGCCCGCTAGGCAGTATTTT
TRBJ1-2 few TRBV5-4 - CASSSWTAYGYTF TGTGCCAGCAGCTCATGGACAGCCTATGGCTACACCTTC
TRBJ1-2 - TRBV29-1 - CSVIIRGKANGYTF TGCAGCGTAATAATCAGGGGAAAGGCTAATGGCTACACCTTC
TRBJ2-2 - TRBV3-1 TRBD2 CASSRTSGASNTGELFF TGTGCCAGCAGCCGGACTAGCGGAGCCTCGAACACCGGGGAGCTGTTTTTT
TRBJ1-2 few TRBV2 - CASSERRTYGYTF TGTGCCAGCAGTGAACGCAGGACCTATGGCTACACCTTC
TRBJ1-6 few TRBV6-5 - CASSVKGFWGPLHF TGTGCCAGCAGTGTAAAGGGATTTTGGGGACCCCTCCACTTT